This T cell receptor beta chain came from a study of blood T cell repertoires in COVID-19. About the research overall: T cells, B-cell-depleted T cells, or PBMCs provided the cDNA or gDNA that served as material.

The CDR3 length is 15 residues. Trimming took 7 bases from V and 9 from J; bases not matched to a gene: 14. The germline CDR1 and CDR2 sequences are ENHRY and SYGVKD. Only in-frame clones appear in the TCRdb table, and some are missing; sequencing was by immunoSEQ multiplex PCR. The sample yields more than 300,000 clones, roughly nine tenths seen once. This chain uses TRBV10-3 with TRBJ2-1; 8 nucleotides match TRBD2. This TCR was recovered from a woman under 40 who had recovered from COVID-19. The sequenced sample consisted of PBMCs or T cells enriched from blood (not recorded which). The CDR3 protein is CAITAGGSLGVEQFF. DNA of the CDR3: TGTGCCATCACTGCGGGGGGCTCCTTGGGGGTTGAGCAGTTCTTC.